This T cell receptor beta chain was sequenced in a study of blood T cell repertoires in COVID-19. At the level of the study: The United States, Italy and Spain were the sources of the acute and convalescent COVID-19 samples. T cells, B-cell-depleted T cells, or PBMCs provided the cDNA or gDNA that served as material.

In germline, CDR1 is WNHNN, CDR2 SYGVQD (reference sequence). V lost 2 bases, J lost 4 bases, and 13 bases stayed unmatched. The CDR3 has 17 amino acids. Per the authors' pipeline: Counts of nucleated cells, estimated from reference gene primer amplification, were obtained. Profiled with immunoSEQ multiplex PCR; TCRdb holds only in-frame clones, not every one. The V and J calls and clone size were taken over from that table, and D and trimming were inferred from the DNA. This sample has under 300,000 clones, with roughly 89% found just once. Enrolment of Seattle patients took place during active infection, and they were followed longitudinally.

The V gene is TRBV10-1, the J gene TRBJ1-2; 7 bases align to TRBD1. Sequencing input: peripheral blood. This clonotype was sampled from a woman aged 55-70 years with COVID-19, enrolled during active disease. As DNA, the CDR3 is TGCGCCAGCAGTGAGCCCCAGACAGGGCGTCTATCCTATGGCTACACCTTC. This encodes CASSEPQTGRLSYGYTF.